This T cell receptor (beta chain) was obtained from a study of molecular identifiers for immune sequencing clone quantification. General study findings and limits: Naive cells had under 1% of molecules in clones above 20 RNA copies, effectors over 97%.

This clonotype has a count of ten or more. Its antigen is not identified. Between roughly 19,000 and 1,000,000 sorted cells, with 10%, 30% or 50% RNA, yielded naive CD8 libraries. Naive CD8 T cell sorting was performed on the CD8+CD4-CCR7+CD45RA+ phenotype. The authors built bulk TCR libraries by previously described methods with listed TCR primers. TCRdb analysed the PCR reads with MiXCR anew, one entry per CDR3 protein. The table shows roughly 90,000 distinct CDR3 sequences, with roughly 20% occurring only once. The source of this sequence is a human donor in good health. Some libraries in this study had Jurkat cell RNA spiked in. Sequencing was carried out using naive CD8+ T cells from blood, with Jurkat cell RNA spiked in. Specified subset: FACS-sorted CD8+CD4-CCR7+CD45RA+ naive T cells.

The CDR3 spells CASSSPGQGHEQYF. CDR3 coding DNA: TGTGCCAGCAGCTCCCCGGGACAGGGGCACGAGCAGTACTTC. The chain links TRBV5-6 to TRBJ2-7, with 10 bases fitting TRBD1. The germline CDR1 and CDR2 sequences are SGHDT and YYEEEE. The CDR3 consists of 14 residues. Germline trimming cut 3 bases from V and 5 bases from J; bases unmatched to any gene: 5.